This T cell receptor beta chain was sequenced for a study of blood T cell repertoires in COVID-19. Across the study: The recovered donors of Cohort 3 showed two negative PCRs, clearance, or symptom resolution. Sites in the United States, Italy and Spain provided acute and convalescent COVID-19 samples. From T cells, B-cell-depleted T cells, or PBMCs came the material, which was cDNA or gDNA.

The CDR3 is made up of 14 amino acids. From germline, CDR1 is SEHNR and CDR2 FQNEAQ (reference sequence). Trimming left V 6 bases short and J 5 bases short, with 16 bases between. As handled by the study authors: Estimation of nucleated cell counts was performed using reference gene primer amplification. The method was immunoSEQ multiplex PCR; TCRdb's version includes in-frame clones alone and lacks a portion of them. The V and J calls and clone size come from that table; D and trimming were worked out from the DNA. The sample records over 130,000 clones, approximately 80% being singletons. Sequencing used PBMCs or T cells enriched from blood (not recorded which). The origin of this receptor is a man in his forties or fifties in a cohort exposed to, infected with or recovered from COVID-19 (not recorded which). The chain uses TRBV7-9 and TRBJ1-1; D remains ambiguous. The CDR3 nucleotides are TGTGCCAGCAGTCCTAAAGAGTGGGAGACTGAAGCTTTCTTT. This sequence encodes CASSPKEWETEAFF.